The rows below give T cell receptor beta chains drawn from one sample of a study of patients and donors after allogeneic stem cell transplantation. TCRdb reprocessed the RT-PCR reads with MiXCR, giving one entry per CDR3 protein. This repertoire shows around 240,000 distinct CDR3 sequences, over 12% found once; its top ten account for under 14%. Sequences were obtained from blood, either unsorted or a sorted T cell fraction (not recorded which). Source of these receptors: a human donor who was either an allogeneic HSCT recipient or a stem cell or donor lymphocyte infusion donor (not recorded which). It is not recorded whose cells these are; they may come from a transplant donor. CDR3s include the opening cysteine and the closing phenylalanine or tryptophan. Fields, in order: CDR3 protein, CDR3 DNA, D gene, clone size, J gene, V gene. The D gene is left open where the match is weak. The size of a clone is reported for some rows only, either as once, few or many, or as a class for expanded clones.

CDR3 protein: CASSLHGREQYF
CDR3 DNA: TGTGCCAGCAGTTTGCATGGCCGGGAGCAGTACTTC
D gene: .
clone size: few
J gene: TRBJ2-7
V gene: TRBV12-3/TRBV12-4

CDR3 protein: CSVAPGRPNTQYF
CDR3 DNA: TGCAGCGTTGCCCCCGGGAGGCCCAATACGCAGTATTTT
D gene: TRBD2
clone size: many
J gene: TRBJ2-3
V gene: TRBV29-1

CDR3 protein: CSASGSSRHYEQYF
CDR3 DNA: TGCAGTGCTAGTGGTAGCTCCCGACATTACGAGCAGTACTTC
D gene: .
clone size: many
J gene: TRBJ2-7
V gene: TRBV20-1

CDR3 protein: CASSYPKGTGGNEQFF
CDR3 DNA: TGTGCCAGCAGTTACCCGAAAGGGACAGGGGGCAATGAGCAGTTCTTC
D gene: TRBD1
clone size: .
J gene: TRBJ2-1
V gene: TRBV6-5

CDR3 protein: CASSQALQSSYEQYF
CDR3 DNA: TGTGCCAGCAGCCAAGCCCTCCAGAGCTCCTACGAGCAGTACTTC
D gene: .
clone size: few
J gene: TRBJ2-7
V gene: TRBV4-2

CDR3 protein: CASTLSSGNTIYF
CDR3 DNA: TGCGCCAGCACCCTAAGCTCTGGAAACACCATATATTTT
D gene: .
clone size: few
J gene: TRBJ1-3
V gene: TRBV5-1

CDR3 protein: CASSEWGGGELFF
CDR3 DNA: TGTGCCAGCAGTGAGTGGGGTGGCGGGGAGCTGTTTTTT
D gene: .
clone size: .
J gene: TRBJ2-2
V gene: TRBV2

CDR3 protein: CASSSSGGANEQFF
CDR3 DNA: TGTGCCAGCAGTTCTAGCGGGGGGGCGAATGAGCAGTTCTTC
D gene: TRBD2
clone size: few
J gene: TRBJ2-1
V gene: TRBV6-5

CDR3 protein: CASSSPGLLVEQFF
CDR3 DNA: TGTGCCAGCAGCTCTCCGGGACTCCTGGTTGAGCAGTTCTTC
D gene: .
clone size: few
J gene: TRBJ2-1
V gene: TRBV7-9

CDR3 protein: CSASGALAGTPGGELFF
CDR3 DNA: TGCAGTGCTAGTGGGGCTCTAGCGGGGACACCGGGCGGGGAGCTGTTTTTT
D gene: TRBD2
clone size: .
J gene: TRBJ2-2
V gene: TRBV20-1

CDR3 protein: CASTTSGRQETQYF
CDR3 DNA: TGTGCCAGCACGACTAGCGGGAGACAAGAGACCCAGTACTTC
D gene: TRBD2
clone size: few
J gene: TRBJ2-5
V gene: TRBV3-1